This entry concerns a single T cell receptor (beta chain). This sample is drawn from a study of shared clonotypes between healthy human individuals. At the level of the study: Sampling drew on donors who were a couple of women and a few men aged 18 to 49.

This CDR3 is 13 amino acids long. V dropped 9 bases and J dropped 0 bases, with 10 bases sitting between them. Assay runs were performed at deep level. Sequencing of unsorted PBMC DNA was carried out using ten immunoSEQ deep assay plates. This table comes from immunoSEQ multiplex PCR, and its TCRdb copy is limited to in-frame clones, with some not included. The data contain about half a million clones, 75% to 80% of them singletons. Sequenced input: PBMCs. This chain connects TRBV5-3 to TRBJ1-3; D possibly corresponds to TRBD1 (6 bases). TRBV5-3 is given ORF status, its function remaining uncertain. The sequence came from a woman aged 40 to 49 in good health. Some clones in this sample may be carry-over from other donors' samples. The chain's CDR3 is CAIPRGSGNTIYF. The CDR3, as DNA: TGTGCCATACCCAGGGGCTCTGGAAACACCATATATTTT.